This T cell receptor beta chain came from a study of CD8+CD57+ T cells in acquired aplastic anemia. Study-wide context: Average DNA yield from sorted CD4+ and CD8+ cells was approximately 3 ug. Findings and limits, study-wide: The same twenty-nine CD8+ CDR3 sequences occurred in patients and in controls.

Germline V gene data show CDR1 as SSHAT and CDR2 as FNYEAQ (reference sequence). V lost 6 bases to trimming and J lost 3 bases; unmatched junction nucleotides: 8. This CDR3 is 15 amino acids long. About this clonotype: Its specificity is unknown.

Patients included in sequencing had previously demonstrated CD8+CD57+ cell expansion by flow cytometry. Each patient carried a diagnosis of severe acquired aplastic anemia. Genomic DNA was employed as the template in profiling TCR beta VDJ and CDR3. TCRdb reprocessed the reads via MiXCR and lists one record per CDR3 protein. Here the sample spans about 160,000 distinct CDR3 sequences, 70% to 75% being singletons. Source material: sorted CD4+, CD8+, or CD8+CD57+ T cells (not recorded which) from PBMCs. The chain combines TRBV7-7 with TRBJ2-7; 10 nucleotides match TRBD2. The sequence came from a human donor with aplastic anemia. The CDR3 sequence: CASSASGTSDYEQYF. The DNA of the CDR3 is TGTGCCAGCAGTGCTAGCGGGACTAGCGACTACGAGCAGTACTTC.